A single sample gave rise to the 13 T cell receptor beta chains below, sequenced in a study of control samples from healthy donors and cancer patients. The data were produced by immunoSEQ multiplex PCR, yet TCRdb's version contains in-frame clones alone and is incomplete. Of approximately 140,000 clones in the sample, around 85% were seen once. The sequenced sample consisted of blood. The source of these receptors is a woman younger than 45 in good health.

Here the CDR3 DNA reads TGCAGCGTTGAAGGGGACCAGGGGACAGATACGCAGTATTTT. This translates into CSVEGDQGTDTQYF. V and J are TRBV29-1 and TRBJ2-3; a weak D match, TRBD1 (6 bases). This CDR3 has 14 residues. V dropped 1 base and J dropped 3 bases, with 11 bases sitting between them. Germline lookup yields CDR1 SQVTM and CDR2 ANQGSEA.

The chain carries TRBV30 and TRBJ1-6, with D possibly matching TRBD1 (6 bases). The length of the CDR3 is 14 residues. V dropped 4 bases and J dropped 10 bases, with 17 bases sitting between them. Germline assignment: CDR1 GTSNPN and CDR2 SVGIG (reference sequence). CDR3 nucleotide sequence: TGTGCCTGGAAAAGGCTGGGGGCCCGGTCACCCCTCCACTTT. Its translation is CAWKRLGARSPLHF.

The genes are TRBV19 and TRBJ1-6; D possibly corresponds to TRBD1 (6 bases). The CDR3 covers 15 residues. Trimming pared 7 bases from V and 9 bases from J, leaving 19 bases between. Germline CDR1 and CDR2: LNHDA and SQIVND (reference sequence). The CDR3 DNA sequence: TGTGCCAGTACCGAGTCGGGGGCTGCGGCTTCACCCCTCCACTTT. As protein: CASTESGAAASPLHF.

This sequence joins TRBV5-6 and TRBJ1-5; the D is unclear. This CDR3 is built from 14 residues. V was shortened by 0 bases and J by 3 bases, with 7 bases between the two germline ends. Germline CDR1 and CDR2: SGHDT and YYEEEE. In DNA form, the CDR3 reads TGTGCCAGCAGCTTGGTCGGGGTCAATCAGCCCCAGCATTTT. This encodes CASSLVGVNQPQHF.

The rearrangement uses TRBV4-2 and TRBJ2-7; TRBD2 agrees at 10 bases. J lost 3 bases, V lost 4 bases, and 9 bases had no gene match. CDR1 and CDR2 from the germline V gene are LGHNA and YNFKEQ. This CDR3 has 16 amino acids. This CDR3 reads CASSLRLAGELYEQYF. CDR3 in DNA: TGTGCCAGCAGCCTCCGCCTAGCGGGAGAGCTCTACGAGCAGTACTTC.

The V gene is TRBV9, the J gene TRBJ1-1; unclear D gene. In germline, CDR1 is SGDLS, CDR2 YYNGEE. V lost 4 bases to trimming and J lost 5 bases, with 12 bases between them. The CDR3 loop spans 13 amino acids. The CDR3 loop reads CASSFRPQTEAFF. The CDR3 coding sequence is TGTGCCAGCAGCTTCCGACCACAGACTGAAGCTTTCTTT.

The gene calls are TRBV24-1 and TRBJ1-3; 7 positions match TRBD1. V lost 3 bases to trimming and J lost 2 bases; unmatched junction nucleotides: 3. CDR1 KGHDR and CDR2 SFDVKD come from the germline V gene. This CDR3 is built from 15 residues. CDR3 DNA sequence: TGTGCCACCAGTGATGGAGGGGGCACTGGAAACACCATATATTTT. The encoded protein is CATSDGGGTGNTIYF.

This clone occurred a few times. The V and J genes are TRBV3-1 (or the pseudogene TRBV3-2) and TRBJ1-6; weak D call: TRBD1 (6 bases). This CDR3 comprises 14 residues. The V end was cut by 2 bases, the J end by 7 bases, with 9 bases between. Germline V lookup: CDR1 LGHDT, CDR2 YNNKEL (reference sequence). As DNA, the CDR3 is TGTGCCAGCAGCCAACCCGACAGGAATTCACCCCTCCACTTT. Protein sequence: CASSQPDRNSPLHF.

The chain couples TRBV29-1 to TRBJ1-3, with D tentatively TRBD1 (5 bases). The germline V and J ends were trimmed by 3 bases and 2 bases, with 8 bases remaining between them. There are 13 residues in the CDR3. CDR1 is SQVTM, CDR2 ANQGSEA, per germline. The CDR3, as DNA: TGCAGCGTTGAGGCAGGGACTGGAAACACCATATATTTT. Amino acid sequence: CSVEAGTGNTIYF.

This clone was seen a single time. The chain combines TRBV5-1 with TRBJ2-1, with D tentatively TRBD1 or TRBD2 (5 bases each). Germline CDR1 is SGHRS and CDR2 is YFSETQ. The CDR3 length is 15 residues. V lost 4 bases and J 10 bases, leaving 21 bases between the germline ends. CDR3 sequence (DNA): TGCGCCAGCAGCCGACCCGAGGGGCATTTGGGCGAGCAGTTCTTC. This translates into CASSRPEGHLGEQFF. The variable domain in full, completed from reference TRBV5-1 and TRBJ2-1, reads KAGVTQTPRYLIKTRGQQVTLSCSPISGHRSVSWYQQTPGQGLQFLFEYFSETQRNKGNFPGRFSGRQFSNSRSEMNVSTLELGDSALYLCASSRPEGHLGEQFFGPGTRLTVL.

The chain employs TRBV19 and TRBJ1-1, with D unclear. Per germline, CDR1 LNHDA and CDR2 SQIVND (reference sequence). V lost 1 base and J 0 bases, leaving 18 bases between the germline ends. This CDR3 contains 18 residues. Here the CDR3 reads CASSIGNRLMGMNTEAFF. In DNA form, the CDR3 reads TGTGCCAGTAGTATAGGTAACAGACTAATGGGCATGAACACTGAAGCTTTCTTT.

The chain joins TRBV5-6 to TRBJ1-6, with D possibly matching TRBD1 (6 bases). Germline loops: CDR1 SGHDT, CDR2 YYEEEE. The CDR3 runs 14 residues. V lost 4 bases and J lost 14, with 19 bases in between. The CDR3 DNA follows: TGTGCCAGCAGCCGTAAGGGTGGGGGCGAAACCCTCCACTTT. This gives the protein CASSRKGGGETLHF. Together with reference TRBV5-6 and TRBJ1-6, the CDR3 gives the full variable domain: DAGVTQSPTHLIKTRGQQVTLRCSPKSGHDTVSWYQQALGQGPQFIFQYYEEEERQRGNFPDRFSGHQFPNYSSELNVNALLLGDSALYLCASSRKGGGETLHFGNGTRLTVT.

Here the CDR3 reads CAWSEGTGLGETQYF. The CDR3 region has the DNA TGTGCCTGGAGTGAGGGGACAGGCTTGGGGGAGACCCAGTACTTC. The rearrangement joins TRBV30 to TRBJ2-5; 8 bases fit TRBD1. Germline CDR1 GTSNPN, CDR2 SVGIG (reference sequence). With V trimmed by 1 base and J by 5 bases, 9 bases remained unmatched. This CDR3 spans 15 amino acids.